A single sample is the source of the 12 T cell receptor beta chains below, sequenced in a study of identical twins. TCRdb re-called the 5' RACE reads with MiXCR, one entry per CDR3 protein. Here the sample spans roughly 720,000 distinct CDR3 sequences, around a sixth being singletons. The same sample was also studied in work on T cells expressing NK-cell markers.

The sample comprised PBMCs. The origin of the receptors is a young woman in good health.

In this sample, this clonotype turned up a few times. This chain's CDR3 is CASRGLARTGELFF. CDR3 in DNA: TGTGCCAGCAGGGGCCTAGCGCGCACCGGGGAGCTGTTTTTT. This chain connects TRBV12-3 or TRBV12-4 to TRBJ2-2, with D possibly being TRBD2 (6 bases). V was cut by 6 bases and J by 4 bases, with 12 bases left in between. The CDR3 spans 14 residues.

The rearrangement joins TRBV3-1 to TRBJ2-5, with D possibly being TRBD2 (6 bases). Trimming took off 0 bases at V and 3 bases at J, with 11 bases between the two ends. The CDR3 has 15 residues. CDR1 LGHDT and CDR2 YNNKEL come from the germline V gene (reference sequence). CDR3 region: CASSQELSGEETQYF. The CDR3 nucleotides are TGTGCCAGCAGCCAAGAGTTATCGGGAGAAGAGACCCAGTACTTC.

This clonotype was seen only a few times. V and J are TRBV20-1 and TRBJ2-5; 7 positions agree with TRBD2. V gave up 0 bases and J gave up 5 bases; unmatched junction bases: 9. The CDR3 consists of 15 residues. Germline lookup yields CDR1 DFQATT and CDR2 SNEGSKA (reference sequence). The CDR3: CSARDGAGVGETQYF. The CDR3 region has the DNA TGCAGTGCTAGAGACGGCGCGGGAGTGGGGGAGACCCAGTACTTC.

This chain joins TRBV21-1 and TRBJ2-1; the table's D gene call, TRBD1, was not cross checked with the DNA. TRBV21-1 is a pseudogene segment. The CDR3 runs to 17 residues. For the CDR3, the DNA is TGTGCCAGCAGCAAAGCGGGCGCCAAGATCGCCTACAATGAGCAGTTCTTC. Its translation is CASSKAGAKIAYNEQFF.

As to this clonotype: At one end, the junction sequence differs from germline, possibly due to a read error. This chain links TRBV3-1 with TRBJ2-3, with D perhaps assigned TRBD1 or TRBD2 (5 bases each). The CDR3 loop spans 12 amino acids. CDR1 and CDR2 (germline): LGHDT, YNNKEL (reference sequence). In nucleotides, the CDR3 is TGTGCCAGCAGCCAAGAAGGGACCCCTCTACATTTT. Amino acids: CASSQEGTPLHF.

The CDR3 region has the DNA TGCAGGGGGGGACAGAGAGGGACTGAAGCTTTCTTT. It translates to CRGGQRGTEAFF. The chain links TRBV20-1 to TRBJ1-1; 7 nucleotides agree with TRBD1. This CDR3 is built from 12 residues. Germline values: CDR1 DFQATT, CDR2 SNEGSKA (reference sequence).

A few counts support this clonotype. The chain joins TRBV9 to TRBJ2-7; D not resolved. V gave up 0 bases and J gave up 0 bases, with 13 bases separating them. CDR1 and CDR2 from the germline V gene are SGDLS and YYNGEE. This CDR3 spans 16 amino acids. The CDR3 nucleotides are TGTGCCAGCAGCGTAGGTGGACGGACGAGCTCCTACGAGCAGTACTTC. It encodes CASSVGGRTSSYEQYF.

This clonotype was counted a few times. The chain recombines TRBV5-1 with TRBJ2-7; 11 bases fit TRBD2. The CDR3 runs to 16 residues. Germline values: CDR1 SGHRS, CDR2 YFSETQ. Germline trimming cut 0 bases from V and 5 bases from J; bases unmatched to any gene: 7. The CDR3 DNA follows: TGCGCCAGCAGCTTGGCCGGGACTAGCGGAGGTCACGAGCAGTACTTC. Its translation is CASSLAGTSGGHEQYF. Complete variable domain (other parts from reference TRBV5-1 and TRBJ2-7): KAGVTQTPRYLIKTRGQQVTLSCSPISGHRSVSWYQQTPGQGLQFLFEYFSETQRNKGNFPGRFSGRQFSNSRSEMNVSTLELGDSALYLCASSLAGTSGGHEQYFGPGTRLTVT.

This clonotype showed up just a few times. The chain has TRBV20-1 and TRBJ2-3; 8 bases match TRBD2. Trimming cost V 3 bases and J 1 base; bases outside gene matches: 6. Germline CDR1 reads DFQATT; CDR2 reads SNEGSKA (reference sequence). The CDR3 covers 15 residues. The CDR3 DNA sequence: TGCAGTGCTAGTGGTCGTAGCGGGGGCACAGATACGCAGTATTTT. This gives the protein CSASGRSGGTDTQYF.

V is TRBV5-5 and J is TRBJ2-2; D gene ambiguous. The ends were cut back, 4 bases at V and 8 bases at J, with 9 bases in the middle. The CDR3 loop spans 12 amino acids. Germline CDR1 is SGHKS and CDR2 is YYEKEE (reference sequence). The CDR3 sequence is CASSVESGELFF. CDR3 in DNA: TGTGCCAGCAGCGTTGAGTCTGGGGAGCTGTTTTTT.

Only a few counts were recorded for this clonotype. The chain carries TRBV24-1 and TRBJ1-1; TRBD1 matches at 9 bases. Germline CDR1 and CDR2: KGHDR and SFDVKD. The length of the CDR3 is 14 residues. Trimming took 9 bases from V and 3 from J; bases not matched to a gene: 7. The CDR3 protein is CATGTGCRDTEAFF. The DNA for the CDR3 is TGTGCCACCGGGACAGGGTGCCGGGACACTGAAGCTTTCTTT.

Many counts were recorded for this clonotype. CDR3 sequence reads: CASRGDGNTGELFF. CDR3 DNA: TGCGCCAGCAGGGGGGACGGGAACACCGGGGAGCTGTTTTTT. The chain combines TRBV10-1 with TRBJ2-2; either TRBD1 or TRBD2 may fit D (5 bases each). Per the germline V gene, CDR1 is WNHNN and CDR2 is SYGVQD (reference sequence). V lost 6 bases and J lost 1, with 9 bases in between. The CDR3 consists of 14 residues.